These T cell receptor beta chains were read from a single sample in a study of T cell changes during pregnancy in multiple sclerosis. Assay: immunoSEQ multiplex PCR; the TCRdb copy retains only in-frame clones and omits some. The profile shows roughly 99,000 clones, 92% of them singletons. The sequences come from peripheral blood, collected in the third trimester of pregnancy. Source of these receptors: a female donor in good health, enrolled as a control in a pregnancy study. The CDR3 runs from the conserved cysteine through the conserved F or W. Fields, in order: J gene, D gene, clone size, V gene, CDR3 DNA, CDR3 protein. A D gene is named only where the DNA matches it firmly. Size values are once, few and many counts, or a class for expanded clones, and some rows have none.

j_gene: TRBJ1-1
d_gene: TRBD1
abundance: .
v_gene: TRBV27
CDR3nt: TGTGCCAGCAGTTTAACGACAGGGATCACTGAAGCTTTCTTT
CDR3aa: CASSLTTGITEAFF

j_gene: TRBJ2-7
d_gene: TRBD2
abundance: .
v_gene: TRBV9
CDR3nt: TGTGCCAGCAGCGTAGGGGGGACTAGCGGGGGGATATACGAGCAGTACTTC
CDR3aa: CASSVGGTSGGIYEQYF

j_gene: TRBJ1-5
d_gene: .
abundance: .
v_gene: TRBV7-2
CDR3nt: TGTGCCAGCAGCTTTCCAGGAAATCAGCCCCAGCATTTT
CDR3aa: CASSFPGNQPQHF

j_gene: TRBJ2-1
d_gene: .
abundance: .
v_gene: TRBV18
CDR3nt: TGTGCCAGCTCATCCCCCGACGGGACTCGGGATGAGCAGTTCTTC
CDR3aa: CASSSPDGTRDEQFF

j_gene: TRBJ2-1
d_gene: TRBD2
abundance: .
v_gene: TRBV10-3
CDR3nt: TGTGCCATCAGTCCCACCCTTAGCGGGGGGGCCTACAATGAGCAGTTCTTC
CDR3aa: CAISPTLSGGAYNEQFF

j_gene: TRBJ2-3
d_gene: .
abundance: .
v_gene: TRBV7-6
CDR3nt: TGTGCCAGCAGCTACCTCAGGACAGCAAGCACAGATACGCAGTATTTT
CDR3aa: CASSYLRTASTDTQYF

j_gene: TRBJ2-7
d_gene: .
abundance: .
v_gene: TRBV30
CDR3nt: TGTGCCTGGAGTCCGATAGGACAGCTCTACGAGCAGTACTTC
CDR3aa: CAWSPIGQLYEQYF

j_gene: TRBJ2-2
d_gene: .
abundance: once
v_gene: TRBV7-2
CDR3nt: TGTGCCAGCAGCTTAAGGACTTCGAACACCGGGGAGCTGTTTTTT
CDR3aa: CASSLRTSNTGELFF

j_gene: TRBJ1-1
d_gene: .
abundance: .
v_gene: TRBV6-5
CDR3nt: TGTGCCAGCAGTTACACGGGCACTGAAGCTTTCTTT
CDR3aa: CASSYTGTEAFF

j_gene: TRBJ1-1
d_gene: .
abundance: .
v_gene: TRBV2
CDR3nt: TGTGCCAGCAGTGGATACACGATTGAAGCTTTCTTT
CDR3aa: CASSGYTIEAFF

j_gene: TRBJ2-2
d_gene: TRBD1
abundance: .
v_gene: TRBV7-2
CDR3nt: TGTGCCAGCAGCCCGGACAGGTGGAACACCGGGGAGCTGTTTTTT
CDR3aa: CASSPDRWNTGELFF

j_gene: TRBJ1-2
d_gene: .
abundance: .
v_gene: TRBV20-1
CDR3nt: TGCAGTACAGATGCGAACTATGGCTACACCTTC
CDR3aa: CSTDANYGYTF

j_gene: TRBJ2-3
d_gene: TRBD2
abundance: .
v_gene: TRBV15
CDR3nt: TGTGCCACCAGCAGCCGTAGCGGGGGGGGCGCCGGTACGCAGTATTTT
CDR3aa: CATSSRSGGGAGTQYF

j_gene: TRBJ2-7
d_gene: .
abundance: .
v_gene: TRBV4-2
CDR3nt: TGTGCCAGCAGCCAAGAGGGGGGAAGCTCCTACGAGCAGTACTTC
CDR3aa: CASSQEGGSSYEQYF

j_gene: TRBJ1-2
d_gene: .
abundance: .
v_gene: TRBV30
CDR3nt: TGTGCCTGGAGTGAACAGGCCCCCGATGGCTACACCTTC
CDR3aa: CAWSEQAPDGYTF

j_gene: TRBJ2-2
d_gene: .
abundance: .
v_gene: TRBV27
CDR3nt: TGTGCCAGCATTGACGGGGATACCGGGGAGCTGTTTTTT
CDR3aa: CASIDGDTGELFF

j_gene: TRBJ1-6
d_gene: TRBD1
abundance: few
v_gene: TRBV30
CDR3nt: TGTGCCTGGAGCTTGACAGGGAATAATTCACCCCTCCACTTT
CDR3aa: CAWSLTGNNSPLHF

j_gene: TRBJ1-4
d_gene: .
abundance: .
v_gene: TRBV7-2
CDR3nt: TGTGCCAGCAGCGCAGGACTAGCGGCGGAAAAACTGTTTTTT
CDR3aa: CASSAGLAAEKLFF

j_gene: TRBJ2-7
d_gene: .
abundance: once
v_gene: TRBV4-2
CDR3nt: TGTGCCAGCAGCCCCCCTCTCATGCGGCCGGTCGAGCAGTACTTC
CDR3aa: CASSPPLMRPVEQYF

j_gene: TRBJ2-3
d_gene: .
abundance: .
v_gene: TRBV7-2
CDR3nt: TGTGCCAGCAGCGCTGGCCGGGGGATAGATACGCAGTATTTT
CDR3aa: CASSAGRGIDTQYF

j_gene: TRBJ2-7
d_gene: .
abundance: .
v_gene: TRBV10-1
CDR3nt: TGCGCCAGCAGTGAAGGTTCACCTCCTGAGGCGTACGAGCAGTACTTC
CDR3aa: CASSEGSPPEAYEQYF

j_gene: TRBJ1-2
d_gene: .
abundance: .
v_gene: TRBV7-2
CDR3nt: TGTGCCAGCAGCCAAGGACAGATCTATGGCTACACCTTC
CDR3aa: CASSQGQIYGYTF

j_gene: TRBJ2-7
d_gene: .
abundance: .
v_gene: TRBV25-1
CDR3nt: TGTGCCAGCAGTGAATATAGTCTCGGGTACGAGCAGTACTTC
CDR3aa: CASSEYSLGYEQYF

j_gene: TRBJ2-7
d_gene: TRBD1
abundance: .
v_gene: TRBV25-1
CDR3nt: TGTGCCAGCAGTGAATCGGGGCAGGGGGCCTACGAGCAGTACTTC
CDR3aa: CASSESGQGAYEQYF

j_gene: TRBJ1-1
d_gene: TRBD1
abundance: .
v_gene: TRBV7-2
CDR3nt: TGTGCCAGCCGACGGGACAGGGGATTGAACACTGAAGCTTTCTTT
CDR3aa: CASRRDRGLNTEAFF

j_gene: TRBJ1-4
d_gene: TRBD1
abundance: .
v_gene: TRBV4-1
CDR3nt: TGCGCCAGCAGCCCTCGACAGGGAGTGACTAATGAAAAACTGTTTTTT
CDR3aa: CASSPRQGVTNEKLFF

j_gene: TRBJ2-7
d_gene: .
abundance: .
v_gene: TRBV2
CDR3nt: TGTGCCAGCAGTGAAGGATATCCGGCGGGGGAGCAGTACTTC
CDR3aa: CASSEGYPAGEQYF

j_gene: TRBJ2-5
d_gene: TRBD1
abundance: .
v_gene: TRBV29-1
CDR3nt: TGCAGCGTTACGACCATACAGGGGGCACAAGAGACCCAGTACTTC
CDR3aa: CSVTTIQGAQETQYF

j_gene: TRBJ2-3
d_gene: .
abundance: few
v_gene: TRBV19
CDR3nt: TGTGCCACTCGACAGAGCACAGATACGCAGTATTTT
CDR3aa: CATRQSTDTQYF

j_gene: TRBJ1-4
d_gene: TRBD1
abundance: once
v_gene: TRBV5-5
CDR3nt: TGTGCCAGCAGCGGATTTAGACAGGGGGCAGGTGAAAAACTGTTTTTT
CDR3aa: CASSGFRQGAGEKLFF

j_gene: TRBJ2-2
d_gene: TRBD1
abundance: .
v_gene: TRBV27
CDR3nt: TGTGCCAGCAGCCCCGGACAGGGGCTGCGGGAGCTGTTTTTT
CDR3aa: CASSPGQGLRELFF

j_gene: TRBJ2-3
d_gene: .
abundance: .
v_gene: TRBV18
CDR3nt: TGTGCCAGCTCACCAACTACAGGGAGCACAGATACGCAGTATTTT
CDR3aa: CASSPTTGSTDTQYF

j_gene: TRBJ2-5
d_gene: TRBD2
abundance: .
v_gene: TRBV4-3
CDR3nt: TGCGCCAGCAGCCAAGATCTAGGGGAGGGAGAGACCCAGTACTTC
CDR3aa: CASSQDLGEGETQYF

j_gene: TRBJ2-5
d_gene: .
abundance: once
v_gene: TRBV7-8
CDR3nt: TGTGCAATTATGTGGGGGGTCCAAGAGACCCAGTACTTC
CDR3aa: CAIMWGVQETQYF

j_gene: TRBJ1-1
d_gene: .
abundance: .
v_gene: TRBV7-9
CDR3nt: TGTGCCAGCAGCCCGACAAAGATGAACACTGAAGCTTTCTTT
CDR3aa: CASSPTKMNTEAFF

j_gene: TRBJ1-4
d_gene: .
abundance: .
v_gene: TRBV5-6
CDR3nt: TGTGCCAGCAGCGTACGGGACACTAGTGGTGAAAAACTGTTTTTT
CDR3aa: CASSVRDTSGEKLFF

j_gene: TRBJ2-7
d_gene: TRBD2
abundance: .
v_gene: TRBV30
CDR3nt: TGTGCCTGGAGTGGGGGGGGTTACGAGCAGTACTTC
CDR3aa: CAWSGGGYEQYF

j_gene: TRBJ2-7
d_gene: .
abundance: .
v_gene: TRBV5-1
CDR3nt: TGCGCCAGCAGCTGGAGCCGGGACACGACCTACGAGCAGTACTTC
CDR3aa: CASSWSRDTTYEQYF

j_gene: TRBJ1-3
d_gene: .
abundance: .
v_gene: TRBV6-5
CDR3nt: TGTGCCAGCAGTAACAGGGTTGATGTCGGAAACACCATATATTTT
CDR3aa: CASSNRVDVGNTIYF

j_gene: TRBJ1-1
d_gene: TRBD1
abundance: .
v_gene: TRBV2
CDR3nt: TGTGCCAGCAGTGATAAGGGGACAGCATACACTGAAGCTTTCTTT
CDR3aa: CASSDKGTAYTEAFF

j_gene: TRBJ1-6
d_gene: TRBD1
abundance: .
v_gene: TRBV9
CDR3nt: TGTGCCAGCAGCGGCGGGATGACAGGGCTATCACCCCTCCACTTT
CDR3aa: CASSGGMTGLSPLHF

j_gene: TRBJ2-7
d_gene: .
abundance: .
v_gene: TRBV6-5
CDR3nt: TGTGCCAGCAGTCCCACAGGACCCTACGAGCAGTACTTC
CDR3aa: CASSPTGPYEQYF

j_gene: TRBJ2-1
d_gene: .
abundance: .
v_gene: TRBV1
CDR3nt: TGCACCAGCAAAACGGGGGGGCCAGTCAATGAGCAGTTCTTC
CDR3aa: CTSKTGGPVNEQFF

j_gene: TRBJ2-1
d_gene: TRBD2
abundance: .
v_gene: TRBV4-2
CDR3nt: TGTGCCAGCAGCCAAGACTGGAGCGGGGGGGCGTTGGAGCAGTTCTTC
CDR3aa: CASSQDWSGGALEQFF

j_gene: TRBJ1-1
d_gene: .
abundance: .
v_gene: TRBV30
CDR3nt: TGTGCCTGGAGTTCCGACTGGACTGAAGCTTTCTTT
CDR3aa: CAWSSDWTEAFF

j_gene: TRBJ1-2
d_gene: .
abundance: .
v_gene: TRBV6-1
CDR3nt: TGTGCCAGCAGTGATGTTAGGGGCTATGGCTACACCTTC
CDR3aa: CASSDVRGYGYTF

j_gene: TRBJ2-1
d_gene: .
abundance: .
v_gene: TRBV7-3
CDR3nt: TGTGCCAGCAGCTTAAGGACTCAACGATACTCCTACAATGAGCAGTTCTTC
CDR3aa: CASSLRTQRYSYNEQFF

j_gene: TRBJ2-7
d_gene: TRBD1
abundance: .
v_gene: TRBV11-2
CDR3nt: TGTGCCAGCAGCTCCGGGACAGGGGTATCCTACGAGCAGTACTTC
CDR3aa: CASSSGTGVSYEQYF

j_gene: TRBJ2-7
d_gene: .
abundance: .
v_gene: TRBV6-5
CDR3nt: TGTGCCAGCAGTTACTCGCACGGCTACGAGCAGTACTTC
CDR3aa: CASSYSHGYEQYF

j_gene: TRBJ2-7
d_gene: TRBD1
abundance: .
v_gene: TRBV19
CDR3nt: TGTGCCAGTAGTATAGATCGGAGTTTGGACAGGGCTTTTCTATCCTACGAGCAGTACTTC
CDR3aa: CASSIDRSLDRAFLSYEQYF

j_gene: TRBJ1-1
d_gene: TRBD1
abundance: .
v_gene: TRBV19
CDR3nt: TGTGCCAGTAGTACCTTGGACAGGGTTAACACTGAAGCTTTCTTT
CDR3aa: CASSTLDRVNTEAFF

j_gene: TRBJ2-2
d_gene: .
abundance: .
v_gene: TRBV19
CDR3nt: TGTGCCAGTACCTGGAGCATCGGGGAGCTGTTTTTT
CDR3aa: CASTWSIGELFF

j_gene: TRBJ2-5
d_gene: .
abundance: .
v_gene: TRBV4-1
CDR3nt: TGCGCCAGCAGCCAATTACGGGGAGAGACCCAGTACTTC
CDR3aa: CASSQLRGETQYF

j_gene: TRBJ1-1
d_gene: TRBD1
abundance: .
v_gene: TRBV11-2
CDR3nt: TGTGCCAGCAGCTTAAGTAGGACAGGGAAAGCTTTCTTT
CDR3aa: CASSLSRTGKAFF